These 6 T cell receptor beta chains share one sample of origin, sequenced in a study of blood T cells in healthy people across ages. Combining a sample-barcoded 5' primer with a J-beta primer mix, a second PCR ran for roughly 7 to 12 cycles. TCRdb processed the 5' RACE reads anew with MiXCR; each CDR3 protein has one entry. The data show about 1.4 million distinct CDR3 sequences, approximately 59% seen once. Input material: blood. Receptor source: a man between 18 and 29 years old in good health.

The chain combines TRBV29-1 with TRBJ2-7, with 7 bases fitting TRBD1. The CDR3 is 14 residues long. After removal of 1 base from V and 3 bases from J, the junction contained 6 bases not matched to a gene. The germline CDR1 and CDR2 sequences are SQVTM and ANQGSEA. The CDR3 DNA reads TGCAGCGTTGAAGTCCGACAGGGAAACTACGAGCAGTACTTC. Translation: CSVEVRQGNYEQYF.

This chain links TRBV7-9 with TRBJ2-5; tentatively, D is TRBD2 (5 bases). The CDR3 is made up of 15 amino acids. Germline V CDR1 and CDR2: SEHNR, FQNEAQ (reference sequence). The V and J ends lost 3 bases and 2 bases respectively, with 13 bases between them. The CDR3 reads CASSFIGLQQETQYF. CDR3 bases: TGTGCCAGCAGCTTCATAGGACTCCAGCAAGAGACCCAGTACTTC. Combining the CDR3 with reference TRBV7-9 and TRBJ2-5 gives the whole variable domain DTGVSQNPRHKITKRGQNVTFRCDPISEHNRLYWYRQTLGQGPEFLTYFQNEAQLEKSRLLSDRFSAERPKGSFSTLEIQRTEQGDSAMYLCASSFIGLQQETQYFGPGTRLLVL.

This clonotype is a singleton in its sample. The chain recombines TRBV10-3 with TRBJ1-2; TRBD1 matches at 8 bases. Trimming cost V 4 bases and J 8 bases; bases outside gene matches: 9. Per the germline V gene, CDR1 is ENHRY and CDR2 is SYGVKD. This CDR3 has 14 residues. CDR3 bases: TGTGCCATCAGTGTGGGCAGGGGGCTTAAGGGCTACACCTTC. Translating gives CAISVGRGLKGYTF.

The V gene is TRBV12-3 or TRBV12-4, the J gene TRBJ1-2; D is undetermined. The CDR3 is 16 amino acids. The V end was cut by 6 bases, the J end by 1 base, with 18 bases between. CDR3 loop: CASSPRYRLDNYGYTF. The CDR3 DNA reads TGTGCCAGCAGCCCCCGCTATAGGTTGGATAACTATGGCTACACCTTC.

The rearrangement links TRBV6-2 or TRBV6-3 to TRBJ2-5; weak D call: TRBD2 (5 bases). Per germline, CDR1 MNHEY and CDR2 SVGEGT. The V end lost 0 bases, the J end lost 9 bases, and 8 bases lay between the germline ends. The CDR3 totals 12 residues. The CDR3 here is CASSYSRDPQYF. CDR3 in DNA: TGTGCCAGCAGTTACTCACGGGATCCCCAGTACTTC.

The chain is built from TRBV2 and TRBJ1-6; a weak D match, TRBD1 (5 bases). This CDR3 comprises 16 residues. The V end was cut by 7 bases, the J end by 7 bases, with 20 bases between. Germline CDR1 is SNHLY and CDR2 is FYNNEI. The CDR3 region is CASTRGRALPNSPLHF. The CDR3 nucleotides read TGTGCCAGCACCCGAGGCAGGGCTCTTCCGAATTCACCCCTCCACTTT.